The next 15 T cell receptor beta chains were all read from a single sample in a study of blood T cell repertoires in COVID-19. The data were produced by immunoSEQ multiplex PCR, yet TCRdb's version contains in-frame clones alone and is incomplete. The sample records approximately 270,000 clones, approximately 85% being singletons. Sequencing was performed on PBMCs or T cells enriched from blood (not recorded which). Receptors were obtained from a woman in her forties or fifties who had recovered from COVID-19.

This clone was seen only a few times. The chain carries TRBV10-3 and TRBJ1-1, with 7 bases aligning to TRBD1. The CDR3 is 13 residues long. The V segment lost 4 bases and the J segment 7 bases; nucleotides outside the gene matches: 6. Germline values: CDR1 ENHRY, CDR2 SYGVKD. The chain's CDR3 is CAISAGTEYEAFF. The CDR3 region has the DNA TGTGCCATCAGTGCAGGGACAGAGTATGAAGCTTTCTTT.

The genes are TRBV27 and TRBJ2-7, with D maybe TRBD2 (6 bases). Per the germline V gene, CDR1 is MNHEY and CDR2 is SMNVEV (reference sequence). Trimming took 0 bases from V and 1 from J, leaving 16 bases between them. This CDR3 is 17 amino acids long. CDR3 sequence reads: CASSLSGGRGVSYEQYF. The CDR3 DNA reads as TGTGCCAGCAGTTTATCGGGGGGTAGGGGAGTATCCTACGAGCAGTACTTC.

This chain connects TRBV2 to TRBJ1-6; 7 bases match TRBD1. This CDR3 comprises 16 residues. The germline CDR1 and CDR2 sequences are SNHLY and FYNNEI. With 4 bases clipped from V and 7 bases from J, the junction kept 10 bases outside the gene matches. CDR3 protein: CASSGLTGAGNSPLHF. CDR3 nucleotides: TGTGCCAGCAGTGGTTTAACAGGGGCAGGGAATTCACCCCTCCACTTT.

The V gene is TRBV18, the J gene TRBJ2-7; tentatively, D is TRBD2 (6 bases). Germline V gene sequence: CDR1 KGHSH, CDR2 LQKENI. V gave up 6 bases and J gave up 2 bases, with 17 bases separating them. The CDR3 runs to 15 residues. The CDR3 is CASSWGGTSPYEQYF. The CDR3 DNA is TGTGCCAGCTCGTGGGGCGGGACCTCACCCTACGAGCAGTACTTC.

The chain joins TRBV30 to TRBJ2-7; 11 positions agree with TRBD2. The CDR3 loop spans 15 amino acids. The trim removed 3 bases at V and 2 bases at J, leaving 6 bases unmatched. Germline V gene data show CDR1 as GTSNPN and CDR2 as SVGIG (reference sequence). In nucleotides, the CDR3 is TGTGCCTGGAGCGAGGGACTAGCGGCCGCCTACGAGCAGTACTTC. The encoded protein is CAWSEGLAAAYEQYF.

The genes are TRBV28 and TRBJ1-1, with D perhaps TRBD1 (6 bases). V gave up 6 bases and J gave up 0 bases, with 20 bases separating them. The CDR3 runs to 17 residues. Germline values: CDR1 MDHEN, CDR2 SYDVKM. This chain's CDR3 is CASSALQGARMNTEAFF. Here the CDR3 DNA reads TGTGCCAGCAGCGCCTTACAGGGTGCTCGAATGAACACTGAAGCTTTCTTT.

V is TRBV7-9 and J is TRBJ2-3; D perhaps matches TRBD1 (6 bases). Germline V CDR1 and CDR2: SEHNR, FQNEAQ (reference sequence). The ends were cut back, 1 base at V and 5 bases at J, with 10 bases in the middle. The CDR3 is 14 residues long. CDR3 in DNA: TGTGCCAGCAGCTTAGGAGGGGGATTAGATACGCAGTATTTT. Protein sequence: CASSLGGGLDTQYF.

This clone was counted only a few times. The rearrangement uses TRBV5-8 and TRBJ2-4; maybe TRBD1 (5 bases). Looked up from germline, CDR1 is SGHTS and CDR2 is YDEGEE. The CDR3 length is 13 residues. Deletions cut 2 bases from V and 9 bases from J, with 12 bases between. CDR3 in amino acids: CASSFSGFSIQYF. The CDR3 bases are TGTGCCAGCAGCTTTTCAGGGTTCAGCATTCAGTACTTC.

This chain connects TRBV4-1 to TRBJ2-3; the match to TRBD2 covers 7 bases. The CDR3 consists of 15 residues. V lost 6 bases to trimming and J lost 11 bases; unmatched junction nucleotides: 17. CDR1 and CDR2 (germline): MGHRA, YSYEKL. In nucleotides, the CDR3 is TGCGCCAGCAGACCCGAACCGGGACTACCCTTCAGGCAGTATTTT. It translates to CASRPEPGLPFRQYF.

This chain uses TRBV3-1 (or the pseudogene TRBV3-2) with TRBJ1-1; 7 nucleotides line up with TRBD1. Germline V lookup: CDR1 LGHDT, CDR2 YNNKEL (reference sequence). Trimming at V came to 4 bases and at J to 1 base, leaving 3 bases not matched to a gene. CDR3 length: 14 residues. The CDR3 loop is CASSPRDRNTEAFF. Here the CDR3 DNA reads TGTGCCAGCAGCCCCCGGGACAGGAACACTGAAGCTTTCTTT.

This rearrangement joins TRBV6-1 to TRBJ2-1, with D possibly TRBD2 on 6 matching bases. Germline values: CDR1 MNHNS, CDR2 SASEGT. The V end was cut by 0 bases, the J end by 5 bases, with 8 bases between. The CDR3 extends over 14 amino acids. The CDR3 sequence is CASSEARGHNEQFF. The CDR3 nucleotides read TGTGCCAGCAGTGAAGCGCGGGGTCACAATGAGCAGTTCTTC.

This rearrangement joins TRBV19 to TRBJ1-1; 11 bases map to TRBD1. The CDR3 is made up of 17 amino acids. Trimming at V came to 4 bases and at J to 0 bases, leaving 7 bases not matched to a gene. Looked up from germline, CDR1 is LNHDA and CDR2 is SQIVND (reference sequence). The CDR3 DNA sequence: TGTGCCAGTAGTAACCGGGACAGGGGGTTCATGAACACTGAAGCTTTCTTT. This codes for CASSNRDRGFMNTEAFF.

This clone was seen only once. The chain joins TRBV5-5 to TRBJ1-1; D is ambiguous. Germline CDR1 and CDR2: SGHKS and YYEKEE (reference sequence). CDR3 size: 14 residues. Trimming shortened V by 1 base and J by 4 bases, and 11 bases separated the two germline ends. CDR3 sequence reads: CASSLSRGGTEAFF. CDR3 nucleotide sequence: TGTGCCAGCAGCTTGTCTCGGGGAGGCACTGAAGCTTTCTTT.

V usage is TRBV27 and J usage is TRBJ1-6, with 8 bases that match TRBD1. The germline V gene encodes CDR1 MNHEY and CDR2 SMNVEV (reference sequence). There are 15 residues in the CDR3. V lost 5 bases and J lost 8; bases outside the gene matches: 8. The CDR3 bases are TGTGCCAGCAGTCACCCAGGGGGCGCTTATTCACCCCTCCACTTT. This gives the protein CASSHPGGAYSPLHF.

This rearrangement joins TRBV27 to TRBJ2-3, with TRBD1 as a possible D gene (5 bases). CDR1 and CDR2 from the germline V gene are MNHEY and SMNVEV (reference sequence). The ends were cut back, 1 base at V and 2 bases at J, with 22 bases in the middle. This CDR3 spans 19 amino acids. CDR3 loop: CASSLFAGRMGLTTDTQYF. The CDR3 DNA sequence: TGTGCCAGCAGTTTATTTGCCGGACGGATGGGGCTAACCACAGATACGCAGTATTTT.